The present TCR beta chain was sequenced within a study of T cells in Graves' hyperthyroidism and ophthalmopathy. From RNA transcripts, TCR beta CDR3 regions were amplified. The study used the HTBI primer set for a first-round RT-PCR of the TCR CDR3. TCRdb ran MiXCR on the multiplex PCR reads and lists one entry per CDR3 protein. The sample holds about 560,000 distinct CDR3 sequences, under 60% seen once. This clonotype was seen a few times. The V gene's germline CDR1 is DFQATT and CDR2 SNEGSKA (reference sequence). V lost 3 bases and J 3 bases, leaving 17 bases between the germline ends. The CDR3 extends over 15 amino acids.

The rearrangement links TRBV20-1 to TRBJ2-5; possibly TRBD1 for D (6 bases). Input material: peripheral blood or thyroid tissue (not recorded which). The receptor comes from a woman under 30 with Graves' hyperthyroidism. As DNA, the CDR3 is TGCAGTGCTAGTCGGCCAGGGGTGGTCGAAGAGACCCAGTACTTC. Its translation is CSASRPGVVEETQYF.